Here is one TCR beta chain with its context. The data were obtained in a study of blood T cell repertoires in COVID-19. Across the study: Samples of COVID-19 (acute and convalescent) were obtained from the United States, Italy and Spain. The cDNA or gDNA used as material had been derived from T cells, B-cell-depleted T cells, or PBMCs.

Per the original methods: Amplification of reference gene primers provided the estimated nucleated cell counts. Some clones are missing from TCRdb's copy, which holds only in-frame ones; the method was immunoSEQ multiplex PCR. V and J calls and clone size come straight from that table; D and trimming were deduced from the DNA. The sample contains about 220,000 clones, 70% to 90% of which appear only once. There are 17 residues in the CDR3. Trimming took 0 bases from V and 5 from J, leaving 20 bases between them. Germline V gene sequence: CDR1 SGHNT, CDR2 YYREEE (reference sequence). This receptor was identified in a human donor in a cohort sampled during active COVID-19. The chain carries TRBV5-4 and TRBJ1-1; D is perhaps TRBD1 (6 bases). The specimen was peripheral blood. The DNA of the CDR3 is TGTGCCAGCAGCTTGGATGGGACAACCAATTTGGGGACTGAAGCTTTCTTT. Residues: CASSLDGTTNLGTEAFF.